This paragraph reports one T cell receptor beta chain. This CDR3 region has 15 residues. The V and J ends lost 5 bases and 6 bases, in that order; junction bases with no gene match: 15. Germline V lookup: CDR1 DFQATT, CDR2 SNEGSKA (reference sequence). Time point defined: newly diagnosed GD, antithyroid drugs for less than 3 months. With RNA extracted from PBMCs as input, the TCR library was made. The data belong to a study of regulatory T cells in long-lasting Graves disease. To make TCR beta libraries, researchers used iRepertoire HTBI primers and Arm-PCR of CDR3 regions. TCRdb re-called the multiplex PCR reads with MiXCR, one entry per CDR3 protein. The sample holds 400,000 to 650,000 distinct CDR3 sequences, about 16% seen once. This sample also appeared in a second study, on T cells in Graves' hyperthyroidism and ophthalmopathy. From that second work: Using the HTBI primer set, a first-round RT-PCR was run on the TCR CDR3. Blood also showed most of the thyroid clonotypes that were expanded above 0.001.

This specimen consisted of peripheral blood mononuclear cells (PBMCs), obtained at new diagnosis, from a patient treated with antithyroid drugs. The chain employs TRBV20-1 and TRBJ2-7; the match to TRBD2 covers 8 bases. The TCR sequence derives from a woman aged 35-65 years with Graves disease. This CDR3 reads CSASKGTSSSGEQYF. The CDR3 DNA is TGCAGTGCTTCGAAAGGGACTAGTTCATCTGGCGAGCAGTACTTC.